This TCR beta chain was recovered during a study of blood T cell repertoires in COVID-19. This clone was recorded a few times. The germline V gene encodes CDR1 LNHDA and CDR2 SQIVND (reference sequence). The CDR3 is 16 residues long. Trimming cost V 6 bases and J 5 bases; bases outside gene matches: 12. Measured with immunoSEQ multiplex PCR; TCRdb has only the in-frame clones, and not every one. The repertoire holds about 160,000 clones, about nine tenths seen once, with roughly 4.8% in the top ten. This receptor was obtained from a man aged 25 to 40 with COVID-19, enrolled during active disease. Material: peripheral blood. The J gene is TRBJ2-2, the V gene TRBV19; 7 positions match TRBD1. The CDR3 DNA reads TGTGCCAGTAGGCCTAGGGCAGGGGGAAATACCGGGGAGCTGTTTTTT. This gives the protein CASRPRAGGNTGELFF.